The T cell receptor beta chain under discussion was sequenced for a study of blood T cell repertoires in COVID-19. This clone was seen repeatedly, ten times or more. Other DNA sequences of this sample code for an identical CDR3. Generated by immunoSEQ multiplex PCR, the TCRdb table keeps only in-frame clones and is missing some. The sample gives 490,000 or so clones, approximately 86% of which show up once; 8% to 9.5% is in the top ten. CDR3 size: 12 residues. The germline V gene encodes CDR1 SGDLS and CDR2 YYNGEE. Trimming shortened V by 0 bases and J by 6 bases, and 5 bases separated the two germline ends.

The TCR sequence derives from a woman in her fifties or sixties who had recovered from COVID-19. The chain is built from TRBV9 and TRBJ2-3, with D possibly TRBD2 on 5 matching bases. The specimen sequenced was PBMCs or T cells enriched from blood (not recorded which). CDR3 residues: CASSVGEDTQYF. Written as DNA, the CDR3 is TGTGCCAGCAGCGTAGGGGAGGATACGCAGTATTTT.